This T cell receptor beta chain was found in a study of graft-versus-host responses after intestinal transplantation. Study conclusions and caveats: Levels of circulating GvH clones at their peak were associated with early post-transplant HvG declines.

In the case of this clone: Its antigen is undetermined.

TCRdb's table, derived via immunoSEQ multiplex PCR, lists solely in-frame clones and lacks some. The sample lists over 85,000 clones, 90% to 95% occurring once. CDR3 length: 15 amino acids. The V end was cut by 0 bases, the J end by 2 bases, with 10 bases between. Germline CDR1 reads MGHRA; CDR2 reads YSYEKL. The input for sequencing was unstimulated CD4+ T cells sorted from spleen or lymph node cells, taken before transplant. The chain couples TRBV4-1 to TRBJ2-5, with a tentative D call TRBD2 (5 bases). This TCR was sampled from a human donor who was the organ donor for an intestinal transplant. The CDR3 bases are TGCGCCAGCAGCCAAGATGGGAGAGGGCAAGAGACCCAGTACTTC. It codes for CASSQDGRGQETQYF.